This T cell receptor beta chain was captured by sequencing in a study of cytomegalovirus exposure and HLA in healthy donors. The study ran its PCR with 60 Vbeta and 13 Jbeta primers. The data were produced by immunoSEQ multiplex PCR, yet TCRdb's version contains in-frame clones alone and is incomplete. This sample has 36,000 or so clones, with 65% to 90% found just once. Germline V gives CDR1 MNHNS, CDR2 SASEGT. The length of the CDR3 is 14 residues. V was cut by 4 bases and J by 8 bases, with 17 bases left in between. The sequenced sample consisted of PBMCs. The V gene is TRBV6-1, the J gene TRBJ1-2; tentatively, D is TRBD1 (5 bases). This TCR derives from a woman in her late teens or twenties in good health and CMV-seronegative. CDR3 amino acids: CASSATPGRGGYTF. CDR3 nucleotide sequence: TGTGCCAGCAGTGCCACTCCAGGGCGAGGCGGCTACACCTTC.